This T cell receptor (beta chain) came from a study of T cell responses to AZD1222 COVID-19 vaccine. Notes on this clone: Its antigen is not known.

Clones were read by immunoSEQ multiplex PCR, and TCRdb kept only the in-frame ones, dropping some. Its table records around 140,000 clones. V lost 4 bases and J lost 1, with 10 bases in between. Per the germline V gene, CDR1 is MGHRA and CDR2 is YSYEKL. CDR3 size: 14 residues. General study results and limits: Clonal diversity may have been underestimated, and the donors were mostly white British, with more females than males. Unmutated variant regions are reportedly the target of nearly half of TCRs that are spike-specific. Spike-specific TCR breadth and depth both grew after two AZD1222 doses. Dominant at 160-218 and 743-854, vaccine-associated CD4 TCRs also spanned spike.

Sequencing input: peripheral blood. The V call is TRBV4-1, the J call TRBJ1-1; D might be TRBD1 (5 bases). The source of this sequence is an adult in good health. CDR3 nucleotide sequence: TGCGCCAGCAGCCCGGGGCCCAAGAACACTGAAGCTTTCTTT. Amino acid sequence: CASSPGPKNTEAFF.